The source of this T cell receptor (beta chain) is a study of neurological immune-mediated disorders. Each sequencing run yielded over 170 million TCR-beta sequences from 15-18 subjects. TCRdb re-derived calls from the 5' RACE reads in MiXCR, one entry per CDR3 protein. The sample yields just over 30,000 distinct CDR3 sequences, under 5% seen once. This clonotype came up many times. This CDR3 comprises 14 residues. Source material: CD4+ T cells from blood. The source of this sequence is a woman in her forties in good health. V is TRBV21-1 and J is TRBJ2-3; TRBD1 reflects the table's D call only, with no check against the DNA. TRBV21-1 has pseudogene status. The CDR3 coding sequence is TGTGCCAGCAAGCTATCAGGGGGCACAGATACGCAGTATTTT. It translates to CASKLSGGTDTQYF.